These 4 T cell receptor beta chains were all obtained from the same sample, sequenced in a study of shared clonotypes between healthy human individuals (dated by TCRdb to the early 2020s). Library preparation employed the immunoSEQ multiplex PCR assay. TCRdb re-hosts the immuneACCESS table, in-frame sequences only. Its copies lack some clones; in the studies checked, an unresolved V gene accounts for under half of them, and the cause for the rest is not known. The sample table shows roughly 2 million clones, and roughly 95% are seen once. 0.1% to 0.15% of the sample is held by the ten biggest clonotypes. The source material was naive CD4+ T cells sorted from blood. In the paper's terms, the cell subset or site label means: CD45RA+ positively selected. These receptors were collected from a man younger than 30 in good health.

V and J are TRBV10-3 and TRBJ1-6; a weak D match, TRBD1 (6 bases). This CDR3 is 14 amino acids long. From germline, CDR1 is ENHRY and CDR2 SYGVKD. Trimming stripped 4 bases from V and 9 bases from J, with 13 bases between. CDR3 nucleotides: TGTGCCATCAGTGTGGAGACAGGAACTTCACCCCTCCACTTT. Residues: CAISVETGTSPLHF.

V is TRBV25-1 and J is TRBJ2-1; 7 nucleotides align to TRBD2. Germline values: CDR1 MGHDK, CDR2 SYGVNS. The CDR3 is 16 residues long. Trimming cost V 2 bases and J 5 bases; bases outside gene matches: 9. The chain's CDR3 is CASSEGLAAFDNEQFF. CDR3 sequence (DNA): TGTGCCAGCAGTGAAGGGCTAGCGGCTTTCGACAATGAGCAGTTCTTC.

This clone has a single count. V is TRBV10-3 and J is TRBJ2-3; 8 nucleotides align to TRBD2. The CDR3 is 15 amino acids. Germline V CDR1 and CDR2: ENHRY, SYGVKD. Unmatched junction bases numbered 7, after V lost 4 bases and J lost 4 bases. The CDR3 is CAISAGLGTPDTQYF. The CDR3, as DNA: TGTGCCATCAGTGCGGGACTAGGGACCCCAGATACGCAGTATTTT.

The rearrangement uses TRBV5-6 and TRBJ2-2; 11 bases are shared with TRBD2. The CDR3 spans 15 residues. J gave up 8 bases and V 2 bases, and 5 bases lay outside the gene matches. Germline V gene data show CDR1 as SGHDT and CDR2 as YYEEEE. The DNA of the CDR3 is TGTGCCAGCAGCTTCGAACTAGCGGGGGCTGGGGAGCTGTTTTTT. It yields the protein CASSFELAGAGELFF.